Presented here are 29 T cell receptor beta chains from one specimen sequenced in a study of CD8+ T cells in alopecia areata. cDNA serving as the sequencing template came from extracted, reverse transcribed RNA. Generated by immunoSEQ multiplex PCR, the TCRdb table keeps only in-frame clones and is missing some. The sample has around 120,000 clones; 50% to 75% are singletons. Treatment described: oral pan-JAK inhibitor, 5-10 mg twice daily. The material sequenced was CD8+ T cells sorted from blood, taken at week 4, from a patient treated with tofacitinib. The receptors derive from a human donor with alopecia areata.

A single count supports this clone. The chain couples TRBV10-3 to TRBJ1-6; the D gene is possibly TRBD1 (6 bases). There are 14 residues in the CDR3. The V end was cut by 0 bases, the J end by 12 bases, with 12 bases between. CDR1 and CDR2 from the germline V gene are ENHRY and SYGVKD. CDR3: CAISESQGGGPLHF. For the CDR3, the DNA is TGTGCCATCAGTGAGTCCCAAGGAGGGGGACCCCTCCACTTT.

The chain couples TRBV27 to TRBJ1-5, with no clear D. V was shortened by 4 bases and J by 3 bases, with 10 bases between the two germline ends. Looked up from germline, CDR1 is MNHEY and CDR2 is SMNVEV (reference sequence). This CDR3 is built from 14 residues. The CDR3 DNA reads TGTGCCAGCAGTTACTCAGGTCACAATCAGCCCCAGCATTTT. This codes for CASSYSGHNQPQHF.

This chain uses TRBV27 with TRBJ2-3, with 11 nucleotides matching TRBD2. Per germline, CDR1 MNHEY and CDR2 SMNVEV (reference sequence). Trimming removed 2 bases from V and 5 bases from J; junction bases left unmatched: 9. The CDR3 has 17 residues. In nucleotides, the CDR3 is TGTGCCAGCAGTTTACTCGCTAGCGGGGGGCCGGGAGATACGCAGTATTTT. Encoded protein: CASSLLASGGPGDTQYF.

In its sample, this clone was seen a few times. The V gene is TRBV29-1, the J gene TRBJ2-1, with D perhaps matching TRBD1 (5 bases). The CDR3 length is 15 residues. Germline lookup yields CDR1 SQVTM and CDR2 ANQGSEA. V was shortened by 3 bases and J by 0 bases, with 12 bases between the two germline ends. CDR3: CSVDPGWGSYNEQFF. Written as DNA, the CDR3 is TGCAGCGTTGACCCAGGGTGGGGCTCCTACAATGAGCAGTTCTTC.

This clone was seen more than once but under ten times. The V and J genes are TRBV30 and TRBJ2-7; D may be TRBD1 (5 bases). Per the germline V gene, CDR1 is GTSNPN and CDR2 is SVGIG (reference sequence). Trimming took 0 bases from V and 12 from J, leaving 12 bases between them. There are 11 residues in the CDR3. CDR3 sequence reads: CAWSVGQGLYF. CDR3 in DNA: TGTGCCTGGAGTGTCGGGCAGGGTCTGTACTTC.

The gene calls are TRBV7-8 and TRBJ2-2, with no clear D. V was shortened by 2 bases and J by 3 bases, with 10 bases between the two germline ends. CDR3 length: 15 amino acids. Looked up from germline, CDR1 is SGHVS and CDR2 is FQNEAQ. In DNA, the CDR3 is TGTGCCAGCAGCTTAATTGGTACGGACACCGGGGAGCTGTTTTTT. It translates to CASSLIGTDTGELFF.

The chain carries TRBV27 and TRBJ2-6; D is undetermined. CDR3 length: 18 residues. Looked up from germline, CDR1 is MNHEY and CDR2 is SMNVEV (reference sequence). Trimming shortened V by 1 base and J by 0 bases, and 13 bases separated the two germline ends. CDR3 DNA sequence: TGTGCCAGCAGTTTATTAGGACCGGAGAGCTCTGGGGCCAACGTCCTGACTTTC. The encoded protein is CASSLLGPESSGANVLTF.

J is TRBJ2-4 and V is TRBV28; TRBD2 matches 8 bases. The DNA end favors TRBJ2-7, so the J call may be wrong. Germline CDR1 reads MDHEN; CDR2 reads SYDVKM. The CDR3 runs 17 residues. Here the CDR3 reads CASSLIPPGTRYGEQYF. In nucleotides, the CDR3 is TGTGCCAGCAGTTTGATCCCTCCCGGGACTAGGTATGGCGAGCAGTACTTC.

V usage is TRBV5-6 and J usage is TRBJ1-2; maybe TRBD1 (6 bases). The CDR3 extends over 11 amino acids. V dropped 4 bases and J dropped 8 bases, with 9 bases sitting between them. Germline V lookup: CDR1 SGHDT, CDR2 YYEEEE. In nucleotides, the CDR3 is TGTGCCAGCAGCCGACAGGAAGGCTACACCTTC. It yields the protein CASSRQEGYTF.

This clone appeared once. CDR3 sequence (DNA): TGTGCCGGGGACAGGGACGGTGAAAAACTGTTTTTT. It encodes CAGDRDGEKLFF. The chain recombines TRBV2 with TRBJ1-4; 9 bases match TRBD1. Germline CDR1 SNHLY, CDR2 FYNNEI. The V gene end was trimmed by 11 bases and the J gene end by 7 bases; junction bases not matched to a gene: 5. The CDR3 has 12 residues.

The rearrangement joins TRBV29-1 to TRBJ2-3; D gene uncertain. Germline assignment: CDR1 SQVTM and CDR2 ANQGSEA. This CDR3 region has 13 residues. Trimming removed 2 bases at V and 6 bases at J, with 12 bases between. The CDR3 bases are TGCAGCGTTGAACCTAAGAGTGGGGATACGCAGTATTTT. Protein sequence: CSVEPKSGDTQYF.

V is TRBV2 and J is TRBJ1-2; D perhaps matches TRBD1 (5 bases). The CDR3 has 13 amino acids. Germline V gene sequence: CDR1 SNHLY, CDR2 FYNNEI. V lost 7 bases and J 8 bases, leaving 17 bases between the germline ends. CDR3 residues: CASTEGQGGGYTF. CDR3 nucleotide sequence: TGTGCCAGCACCGAGGGCCAGGGAGGAGGCTACACCTTC.

The chain combines TRBV30 with TRBJ2-7; D is uncertain. Per germline, CDR1 GTSNPN and CDR2 SVGIG (reference sequence). CDR3 length: 13 residues. Deletions cut 2 bases from V and 0 bases from J, with 8 bases between. CDR3 bases: TGTGCCTGGAGTAGTCTCAGCTCCTACGAGCAGTACTTC. Protein sequence: CAWSSLSSYEQYF.

The chain recombines TRBV7-9 with TRBJ1-2; tentative D call: TRBD1 (5 bases). Germline V gene data show CDR1 as SEHNR and CDR2 as FQNEAQ (reference sequence). The CDR3 totals 13 residues. V was pared by 3 bases and J by 6 bases, with 11 bases between. In DNA form, the CDR3 reads TGTGCCAGCAGCTTTACCTCAGGGAATGGCTACACCTTC. Translating it yields CASSFTSGNGYTF. Full variable domain (remainder filled in from reference TRBV7-9 and TRBJ1-2): DTGVSQNPRHKITKRGQNVTFRCDPISEHNRLYWYRQTLGQGPEFLTYFQNEAQLEKSRLLSDRFSAERPKGSFSTLEIQRTEQGDSAMYLCASSFTSGNGYTFGSGTRLTVV.

The V call is TRBV30, the J call TRBJ1-2; D may be TRBD1 (5 bases). CDR1 GTSNPN and CDR2 SVGIG come from the germline V gene (reference sequence). This CDR3 spans 11 amino acids. V was trimmed by 4 bases and J by 6 bases, leaving 9 bases between them. DNA of the CDR3: TGTGCCTGGAACCAGGGTAATGGCTACACCTTC. Translated, it gives CAWNQGNGYTF.

This chain links TRBV29-1 with TRBJ2-1; D possibly corresponds to TRBD2 (5 bases). The CDR3 consists of 13 residues. Trimming removed 7 bases at V and 6 bases at J, with 16 bases between. Germline CDR1 and CDR2: SQVTM and ANQGSEA. The DNA for the CDR3 is TGCAGCGCTGACCCTACTAGGGCCAATGAGCAGTTCTTC. Translation: CSADPTRANEQFF.

V is TRBV6-5 and J is TRBJ2-1; perhaps TRBD1 as D (5 bases). V was clipped by 10 bases and J by 3 bases, with 13 bases between them. The CDR3 contains 13 residues. Germline lookup yields CDR1 MNHEY and CDR2 SVGAGI. The CDR3 bases are TGTGCCACCCGGGCACAGGTCTACAATGAGCAGTTCTTC. Translating it yields CATRAQVYNEQFF.

This chain connects TRBV29-1 to TRBJ1-5; no clear D gene. CDR3 size: 12 residues. With 4 bases removed from V and 3 bases from J, the gap between germline ends came to 7 bases. Germline CDR1 SQVTM, CDR2 ANQGSEA. CDR3 coding DNA: TGCAGCGTTGTGGACGACAATCAGCCCCAGCATTTT. This sequence encodes CSVVDDNQPQHF.

The chain is built from TRBV28 and TRBJ1-5; no clear D. The CDR3 is made up of 14 amino acids. Trimming shortened V by 1 base and J by 6 bases, and 10 bases separated the two germline ends. Per the germline V gene, CDR1 is MDHEN and CDR2 is SYDVKM. The CDR3 region has the DNA TGTGCCAGCAGTTTATTGGACCGGGGTCAGCCCCAGCATTTT. Protein sequence: CASSLLDRGQPQHF.

As regards this clone: In this CDR3 the conserved last residue, phenylalanine or tryptophan, is missing, so a read error is likely. No DNA is shown, since the ends of the CDR3 on it are uncertain; the CDR3 is the one TCRdb lists. The chain has TRBV5-6 and TRBJ2-3; TRBD2 is the table's D call, not checked against the DNA. Germline V gene lookup returns CDR1 SGHDT and CDR2 YYEEEE. The CDR3 numbers 12 amino acids, ends counted. This chain's CDR3 is CASSLDAGAPAL.

This sequence joins TRBV15 and TRBJ2-1; D is tentatively TRBD1 or TRBD2 (6 bases each). Germline V gene lookup returns CDR1 LNHNV and CDR2 YYDKDF (reference sequence). This CDR3 comprises 12 residues. The ends were cut back, 8 bases at V and 5 bases at J, with 10 bases in the middle. The CDR3 nucleotides read TGTGCCACCGGAGGGGGTAACAATGAGCAGTTCTTC. Protein sequence: CATGGGNNEQFF. The full variable domain, rest sourced from reference TRBV15 and TRBJ2-1, is DAMVIQNPRYQVTQFGKPVTLSCSQTLNHNVMYWYQQKSSQAPKLLFHYYDKDFNNEADTPDNFQSRRPNTSFCFLDIRSPGLGDTAMYLCATGGGNNEQFFGPGTRLTVL.

The chain uses TRBV19 and TRBJ2-3; 9 nucleotides match TRBD2. The CDR3 spans 15 residues. The V gene end was trimmed by 10 bases and the J gene end by 4 bases; junction bases not matched to a gene: 12. In germline, CDR1 is LNHDA, CDR2 SQIVND (reference sequence). Here the CDR3 reads CATKEGTSNADTQYF. CDR3 DNA: TGTGCCACTAAGGAGGGGACTAGCAACGCAGATACGCAGTATTTT.

The rearrangement links TRBV9 to TRBJ2-3; no definite D call. The CDR3 consists of 12 residues. V shed 0 bases and J shed 11 bases, with 10 bases lying between them. Looked up from germline, CDR1 is SGDLS and CDR2 is YYNGEE. DNA of the CDR3: TGTGCCAGCAGCGTAGAAGCCGGCCGGCAGTATTTT. Its protein product is CASSVEAGRQYF.

This sequence joins TRBV30 and TRBJ1-5, with 9 bases fitting TRBD1. This CDR3 contains 14 residues. The germline V gene has CDR1 GTSNPN and CDR2 SVGIG (reference sequence). V dropped 2 bases and J dropped 5; count of bases not matched to a gene: 4. As DNA, the CDR3 is TGTGCCTGGAGTCCCGACAGGGGGGATCAGCCCCAGCATTTT. It encodes CAWSPDRGDQPQHF.

CDR3 in amino acids: CASSEAGATDTQYF. In DNA, the CDR3 is TGTGCCAGCAGTGAGGCGGGGGCCACAGATACGCAGTATTTT. The V and J genes are TRBV6-4 and TRBJ2-3; tentatively, D is TRBD2 (7 bases). Germline V gene data show CDR1 as MRHNA and CDR2 as SNTAGT. This CDR3 is 14 amino acids long. Trimming removed 3 bases from V and 2 bases from J, with 9 bases in between.

This clone has a handful of counts. The CDR3 region has the DNA TGTGCCTGGAGTCGCGGGGGGGCGGATGAGCAGTTCTTC. The encoded protein is CAWSRGGADEQFF. The chain carries TRBV30 and TRBJ2-1, with 9 bases identical to TRBD2. The V gene's germline CDR1 is GTSNPN and CDR2 SVGIG (reference sequence). J gave up 8 bases and V 2 bases, and 4 bases lay outside the gene matches. This CDR3 region has 13 residues.

V and J are TRBV4-1 and TRBJ2-5, with 10 bases identical to TRBD1. This CDR3 comprises 17 residues. Trimming cost V 4 bases and J 4 bases; bases outside gene matches: 12. Germline CDR1 is MGHRA and CDR2 is YSYEKL. The CDR3 protein is CASSPSLGQGMGETQYF. In DNA, the CDR3 is TGCGCCAGCAGCCCCAGCCTGGGACAGGGGATGGGAGAGACCCAGTACTTC.

This clone has more than one count but fewer than ten. The chain employs TRBV5-6 and TRBJ1-1; 7 bases fit TRBD1. The CDR3 length is 13 residues. The ends lost 0 bases at V and 7 bases at J; junction bases unmatched: 3. Germline V gives CDR1 SGHDT, CDR2 YYEEEE. CDR3 DNA: TGTGCCAGCAGCTTGGGAGGGGGCGATGAAGCTTTCTTT. This gives the protein CASSLGGGDEAFF.

The chain has TRBV30 and TRBJ1-1; D not certain. This CDR3 comprises 12 residues. V was clipped by 1 base and J by 1 base, with 4 bases between them. CDR1 and CDR2 from the germline V gene are GTSNPN and SVGIG (reference sequence). CDR3 nucleotide sequence: TGTGCCTGGAGTGAAGGGAACACTGAAGCTTTCTTT. Amino acids: CAWSEGNTEAFF.